Below, 8 T cell receptor beta chains from the same sample are listed, as sequenced in a study of spatial heterogeneity in lung cancer. Findings and caveats of the study: Counts that tracked tumor mutation counts were those of expanded intratumoral alpha and beta TCRs.

Which antigens these TCRs recognize remains unknown. TCRdb itself ran the 5' RACE reads through MiXCR, one entry per CDR3 protein. The sample contains about 3,300 distinct CDR3 sequences, 8% to 9% of which appear only once. The time point is: sample taken at primary tumor resection. Specimen: lung tumor tissue, collected at surgery. The source of these receptors is a male donor with early-stage non-small cell lung cancer.

Within the sample, this clonotype is medium-sized. The rearrangement joins TRBV5-4 to TRBJ2-3; D ambiguous. The V gene's germline CDR1 is SGHNT and CDR2 YYREEE (reference sequence). The CDR3 has 17 residues. Trimming took off 4 bases at V and 0 bases at J, with 18 bases between the two ends. The CDR3 nucleotides read TGTGCCAGCAGCGGACGACTTGGCCGAGAGAGCACAGATACGCAGTATTTT. As protein: CASSGRLGRESTDTQYF.

This clonotype qualifies as large. This rearrangement joins TRBV7-2 to TRBJ1-2, with TRBD1 identical over 7 bases. V was pared by 5 bases and J by 4 bases, with 10 bases of the junction left unmatched. The CDR3 loop spans 15 amino acids. Germline-derived CDR1 and CDR2 are SGHTA and FQGNSA. The DNA for the CDR3 is TGTGCCAGCAGCCCGAGACAGGGCAGGGGCTATGGCTACACCTTC. Encoded protein: CASSPRQGRGYGYTF.

This clonotype is medium-sized by share. CDR3 region: CSPQRQGSYNSPLHF. The CDR3 DNA reads as TGCAGCCCCCAGAGACAGGGTTCCTATAATTCACCCCTCCACTTT. V gene TRBV20-1 combines with J gene TRBJ1-6; 7 bases are shared with TRBD1. Germline V gives CDR1 DFQATT, CDR2 SNEGSKA (reference sequence). This CDR3 is built from 15 residues.

This clonotype rates as medium-sized. The chain recombines TRBV11-2 with TRBJ2-2; 7 bases agree with TRBD1. The CDR3 totals 14 residues. Germline V gene data show CDR1 as SGHAT and CDR2 as FQNNGV. Losses at the gene ends were 3 bases for V and 5 bases for J; bases not matched to a gene: 3. Written as DNA, the CDR3 is TGTGCCAGCAGCTTCGAGGGGGCGACCGGGGAGCTGTTTTTT. This translates into CASSFEGATGELFF.

Sample share makes this clonotype medium-sized. The junction shows a germline mismatch at one end, possibly a read error. The rearrangement uses TRBV5-4 and TRBJ1-3; D unclear. Germline V CDR1 and CDR2: SGHNT, YYREEE (reference sequence). The CDR3 spans 16 residues. CDR3 loop: CASSLGRGGPGNTIYF. As DNA, the CDR3 is TGTGCCAGCAGCTTGGGCCGTGGTGGGCCTGGGAACACCATATATTTT.

This clonotype was seen repeatedly, ten times or more. In DNA, the CDR3 is TGTGCCAGCAGTCCATCCACAGCGGGCCAAAAGAACGAGCAGTACTTC. It codes for CASSPSTAGQKNEQYF. This chain connects TRBV28 to TRBJ2-7; D may be TRBD2 (6 bases). Germline-derived CDR1 and CDR2 are MDHEN and SYDVKM. Trimming removed 5 bases at V and 5 bases at J, with 22 bases between. The CDR3 contains 16 residues.

This clonotype is categorized as medium-sized (0.01 to 0.1%). The CDR3 here is CASSLVEVNEQFF. Written as DNA, the CDR3 is TGTGCCAGCAGCTTGGTGGAGGTCAATGAGCAGTTCTTC. The gene calls are TRBV5-5 and TRBJ2-1; TRBD2 might be the D (5 bases). CDR1 SGHKS and CDR2 YYEKEE come from the germline V gene (reference sequence). V lost 0 bases, J lost 6 bases, and 7 bases lay in between. The CDR3 has 13 amino acids.

This clonotype was counted many times. The chain couples TRBV7-9 to TRBJ1-3; 7 nucleotides match TRBD1. Germline assignment: CDR1 SEHNR and CDR2 FQNEAQ (reference sequence). The V gene end was trimmed by 5 bases and the J gene end by 2 bases; junction bases not matched to a gene: 3. This CDR3 is built from 14 residues. CDR3 DNA: TGTGCCAGCAGCATGACAGGGCCTGGAAACACCATATATTTT. Protein product: CASSMTGPGNTIYF.